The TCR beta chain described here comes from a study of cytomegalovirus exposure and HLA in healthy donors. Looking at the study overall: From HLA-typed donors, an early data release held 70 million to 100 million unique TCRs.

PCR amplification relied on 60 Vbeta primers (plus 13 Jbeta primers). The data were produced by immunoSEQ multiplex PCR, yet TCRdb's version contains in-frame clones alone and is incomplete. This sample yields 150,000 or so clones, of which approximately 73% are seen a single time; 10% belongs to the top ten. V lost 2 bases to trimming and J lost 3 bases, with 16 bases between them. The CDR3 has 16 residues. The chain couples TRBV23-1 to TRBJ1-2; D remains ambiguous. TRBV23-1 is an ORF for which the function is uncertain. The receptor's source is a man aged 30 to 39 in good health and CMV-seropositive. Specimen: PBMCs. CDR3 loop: CASSQTPPGRDYGYTF. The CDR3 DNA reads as TGCGCCAGCAGTCAAACCCCGCCGGGGAGGGACTATGGCTACACCTTC.